A single sample is the source of the 9 T cell receptor beta chains below, sequenced in a study of blood T cell repertoires in COVID-19. The repertoire was sequenced with immunoSEQ multiplex PCR; TCRdb's copy has only in-frame clones and lacks some. The sample carries some 15,000 clones, about four fifths recorded once. Input material: peripheral blood. The receptors derive from a man aged 60-69 years with acute or convalescent COVID-19.

The chain carries TRBV19 and TRBJ1-1; a weak D match, TRBD1 (6 bases). The CDR3 length is 13 residues. Germline assignment: CDR1 LNHDA and CDR2 SQIVND (reference sequence). V was trimmed by 0 bases and J by 7 bases, leaving 9 bases between them. The CDR3 reads CASSIENRVEAFF. The CDR3 DNA is TGTGCCAGTAGTATAGAGAACAGGGTTGAAGCTTTCTTT. Full variable domain (missing parts from reference TRBV19 and TRBJ1-1): DGGITQSPKYLFRKEGQNVTLSCEQNLNHDAMYWYRQDPGQGLRLIYYSQIVNDFQKGDIAEGYSVSREKKESFPLTVTSAQKNPTAFYLCASSIENRVEAFFGQGTRLTVV.

The V gene is TRBV27, the J gene TRBJ1-1, with a weak D call TRBD1 (5 bases). The CDR3 totals 14 residues. Germline V gene lookup returns CDR1 MNHEY and CDR2 SMNVEV (reference sequence). Trimming cost V 5 bases and J 0 bases, with 10 bases left between them. The CDR3 DNA sequence: TGTGCCAGCAGTCCCAGGGTTATGAACACTGAAGCTTTCTTT. It translates to CASSPRVMNTEAFF.

The chain carries TRBV20-1 and TRBJ2-7; 7 bases fit TRBD2. V lost 3 bases to trimming and J lost 6 bases; unmatched junction nucleotides: 14. Germline V gene sequence: CDR1 DFQATT, CDR2 SNEGSKA (reference sequence). The CDR3 totals 15 residues. CDR3 nucleotide sequence: TGCAGTGCTAGTCCCGGGTCGGGAGGTACTCCCGAGCAGTACTTC. This codes for CSASPGSGGTPEQYF.

J is TRBJ1-5 and V is TRBV10-3; D might be TRBD1 (6 bases). V was clipped by 6 bases and J by 7 bases, with 13 bases between them. CDR3 length: 13 amino acids. CDR1 and CDR2 (germline): ENHRY, SYGVKD. CDR3 DNA: TGTGCCATCAGCTTACAGGGAATGCAGCCCCAGCATTTT. Protein: CAISLQGMQPQHF.

The genes are TRBV20-1 and TRBJ2-2; a weak D match, TRBD2 (5 bases). The CDR3 runs 13 residues. From germline, CDR1 is DFQATT and CDR2 SNEGSKA (reference sequence). Trimming took 3 bases from V and 7 from J, leaving 12 bases between them. The CDR3 protein is CSASGLASGELFF. The CDR3 nucleotides read TGCAGTGCTAGTGGGCTAGCTAGCGGGGAGCTGTTTTTT.

The chain is built from TRBV18 and TRBJ1-1, with D hard to call. The CDR3 covers 15 residues. The germline V gene has CDR1 KGHSH and CDR2 LQKENI. Trimming shortened V by 6 bases and J by 3 bases, and 17 bases separated the two germline ends. CDR3 loop: CASSPEEGRHTEAFF. Written as DNA, the CDR3 is TGTGCCAGCTCCCCGGAGGAGGGCAGGCACACTGAAGCTTTCTTT.

The V and J genes are TRBV3-1 (or the pseudogene TRBV3-2) and TRBJ2-7, with 14 nucleotides matching TRBD2. There are 20 residues in the CDR3. The junction had 17 bases not matched to a gene; V was cut back by 0 bases and J by 7 bases. Germline lookup yields CDR1 LGHDT and CDR2 YNNKEL (reference sequence). The CDR3 sequence: CASSQDPLVTSGRAQGEQYF. CDR3 nucleotide sequence: TGTGCCAGCAGCCAAGATCCCCTCGTGACTAGCGGGAGGGCCCAAGGTGAGCAGTACTTC.

The chain links TRBV6-2 or TRBV6-3 to TRBJ1-2; D is possibly TRBD1 (5 bases). This CDR3 has 18 amino acids. Trimming removed 5 bases at V and 1 base at J, with 23 bases between. From germline, CDR1 is MNHEY and CDR2 SVGEGT. CDR3 nucleotides: TGTGCCAGCAGTCATATAGACAGCGCGACGTCACTTAACTATGGCTACACCTTC. It encodes CASSHIDSATSLNYGYTF.

This chain joins TRBV2 and TRBJ2-2; 8 bases line up with TRBD2. Losses at the gene ends were 4 bases for V and 3 bases for J; bases not matched to a gene: 10. Germline V gene sequence: CDR1 SNHLY, CDR2 FYNNEI. The CDR3 consists of 17 residues. In DNA, the CDR3 is TGTGCCAGCAGTGTAACCGGGACTAGTCGATACACCGGGGAGCTGTTTTTT. It translates to CASSVTGTSRYTGELFF. The full variable domain, in which reference TRBV2 and TRBJ2-2 provide the parts outside the CDR3, is EPEVTQTPSHQVTQMGQEVILRCVPISNHLYFYWYRQILGQKVEFLVSFYNNEISEKSEIFDDQFSVERPDGSNFTLKIRSTKLEDSAMYFCASSVTGTSRYTGELFFGEGSRLTVL.